The 25 T cell receptor beta chains below were found in one sample sequenced in a study of T cells in Graves' hyperthyroidism and ophthalmopathy. The TCR beta CDR3 regions underwent amplification using RNA transcripts as the source. Primed by the HTBI set, a first-round RT-PCR was run on the TCR CDR3. Each CDR3 protein gets one entry after TCRdb re-called the multiplex PCR reads with MiXCR. The sample has a few hundred thousand distinct CDR3 sequences, roughly a fifth seen once. The sample comprised blood. The receptors derive from a woman aged 45-65 years with Graves' hyperthyroidism.

This clonotype was seen many times. This chain links TRBV20-1 with TRBJ1-1; TRBD1 might be the D (5 bases). CDR1 is DFQATT and CDR2 is SNEGSKA in the germline V gene (reference sequence). Between the trimmed V and J ends, which lost 2 bases and 0 bases, there was a span of 10 bases. The CDR3 is 14 residues long. CDR3 DNA sequence: TGCAGTGCTAGACGACCGGGGCTGAACACTGAAGCTTTCTTT. This gives the protein CSARRPGLNTEAFF.

The chain uses TRBV7-9 and TRBJ2-2; weak D call: TRBD1 (6 bases). CDR1 is SEHNR and CDR2 is FQNEAQ in the germline V gene (reference sequence). CDR3 size: 16 residues. V lost 0 bases, J lost 6 bases, and 14 bases lay in between. CDR3 sequence: CASSLALAGDSGELFF. DNA of the CDR3: TGTGCCAGCAGCTTAGCTCTCGCAGGGGATTCCGGGGAGCTGTTTTTT.

This clonotype showed up many times. The V and J genes are TRBV9 and TRBJ1-6, with D perhaps matching TRBD1 (5 bases). CDR1 SGDLS and CDR2 YYNGEE come from the germline V gene. V was clipped by 4 bases and J by 5 bases, with 19 bases between them. The CDR3 length is 17 residues. The CDR3 DNA is TGTGCCAGCAGCCCCGGGGACGGGCGGCGTAATAATTCACCCCTCCACTTT. Its protein is CASSPGDGRRNNSPLHF.

The chain uses TRBV14 and TRBJ2-7, with 9 positions matching TRBD2. The CDR3 loop spans 15 amino acids. The germline CDR1 and CDR2 sequences are SGHDN and FVKESK. V lost 1 base, J lost 3 bases, and 4 bases stayed unmatched. CDR3 DNA: TGTGCCAGCAGCCAAGGGGTTAGCGGGAGCTACGAGCAGTACTTC. Protein sequence: CASSQGVSGSYEQYF.

This clonotype was observed a few times. This sequence joins TRBV20-1 and TRBJ2-5; D remains ambiguous. The CDR3 runs to 15 residues. V was pared by 1 base and J by 3 bases, with 15 bases between. CDR1 is DFQATT, CDR2 SNEGSKA, per germline (reference sequence). This CDR3 reads CSARAGRLKEETQYF. The CDR3 coding sequence is TGCAGTGCTAGAGCGGGTCGACTTAAGGAAGAGACCCAGTACTTC.

V gene TRBV6-1 combines with J gene TRBJ2-5, with a possible D match to TRBD2 (5 bases). CDR3 length: 17 amino acids. The V and J ends lost 7 bases and 1 base respectively, with 22 bases between them. CDR1 is MNHNS and CDR2 is SASEGT in the germline V gene. The CDR3 here is CASKTRRAGDTQETQYF. The CDR3 nucleotides are TGTGCCAGCAAGACCCGGCGGGCAGGCGACACCCAAGAGACCCAGTACTTC.

This chain uses TRBV18 with TRBJ2-1, with a possible D match to TRBD2 (6 bases). Germline values: CDR1 KGHSH, CDR2 LQKENI. Trimming removed 8 bases at V and 2 bases at J, with 13 bases between. CDR3 length equals 14 residues. In DNA, the CDR3 is TGTGCCAGCACCGCTCCGGGAGCCTACAATGAGCAGTTCTTC. Protein product: CASTAPGAYNEQFF.

This clonotype was counted between two and nine times. This chain links TRBV7-9 with TRBJ2-3, with 16 bases that match TRBD2. CDR1 is SEHNR, CDR2 FQNEAQ, per germline (reference sequence). Unmatched junction bases numbered 10, after V lost 5 bases and J lost 5 bases. The CDR3 is 18 amino acids. The CDR3 region has the DNA TGTGCCAGCAGCAGTCCCGGGACTAGCGGGGGGGCCGTAGATACGCAGTATTTT. It translates to CASSSPGTSGGAVDTQYF. The full variable domain, rest sourced from reference TRBV7-9 and TRBJ2-3, is DTGVSQNPRHKITKRGQNVTFRCDPISEHNRLYWYRQTLGQGPEFLTYFQNEAQLEKSRLLSDRFSAERPKGSFSTLEIQRTEQGDSAMYLCASSSPGTSGGAVDTQYFGPGTRLTVL.

This clonotype was seen only a few times. V and J are TRBV11-3 and TRBJ2-7; tentatively, D is TRBD1 (6 bases). The CDR3 has 14 amino acids. V lost 4 bases, J lost 3 bases, and 13 bases lay in between. In germline, CDR1 is SGHNT, CDR2 YENEEA. The CDR3 loop is CASSYSRDNYEQYF. CDR3 DNA: TGTGCCAGCAGCTATTCCCGGGACAACTACGAGCAGTACTTC.

CDR3 bases: TGTGCCAGCAGTTTAGGGGCCGCTGGAAACACCATATATTTT. This sequence encodes CASSLGAAGNTIYF. The V gene is TRBV27, the J gene TRBJ1-3; perhaps TRBD1 as D (5 bases). The V end lost 2 bases, the J end lost 2 bases, and 7 bases lay between the germline ends. This CDR3 spans 14 amino acids. CDR1 and CDR2 from the germline V gene are MNHEY and SMNVEV (reference sequence).

This clonotype was seen ten or more times. The genes are TRBV7-2 and TRBJ2-3; D could derive from TRBD1 or TRBD2 (6 bases each). V was trimmed by 5 bases and J by 6 bases, leaving 15 bases between them. Germline CDR1 is SGHTA and CDR2 is FQGNSA. The CDR3 has 14 amino acids. Here the CDR3 DNA reads TGTGCCAGCAGCCCTCCGCCGGGGGCGGATACGCAGTATTTT. Protein: CASSPPPGADTQYF.

This clonotype was seen ten or more times. V gene TRBV7-9 combines with J gene TRBJ2-2; D perhaps matches TRBD2 (6 bases). This CDR3 is built from 14 residues. From germline, CDR1 is SEHNR and CDR2 FQNEAQ (reference sequence). V was clipped by 8 bases and J by 5 bases, with 15 bases between them. The CDR3 sequence: CASGGRGKTGELFF. The CDR3 region has the DNA TGTGCCAGCGGGGGACGCGGGAAAACCGGGGAGCTGTTTTTT.

This clonotype was seen at least ten times. The chain links TRBV29-1 to TRBJ2-7; TRBD2 agrees at 10 bases. This CDR3 spans 15 amino acids. V was pared by 2 bases and J by 0 bases, with 4 bases of the junction left unmatched. Germline CDR1 reads SQVTM; CDR2 reads ANQGSEA. In DNA form, the CDR3 reads TGCAGCGTTGAAAAAACTAGCGGGGACTCCTACGAGCAGTACTTC. It translates to CSVEKTSGDSYEQYF.

This clonotype was seen repeatedly, ten times or more. V usage is TRBV5-1 and J usage is TRBJ1-2; D is possibly TRBD1 (5 bases). CDR1 and CDR2 from the germline V gene are SGHRS and YFSETQ. The V gene lost 6 bases and the J gene lost 6 bases, with 15 bases spanning the gap. The CDR3 spans 13 residues. The CDR3 is CASNPEGMDGYTF. CDR3 DNA: TGCGCCAGCAACCCTGAGGGGATGGATGGCTACACCTTC.

The chain carries TRBV5-1 and TRBJ2-1, with 7 bases identical to TRBD2. CDR3 size: 15 residues. V lost 4 bases to trimming and J lost 7 bases; unmatched junction nucleotides: 11. Germline assignment: CDR1 SGHRS and CDR2 YFSETQ. DNA of the CDR3: TGCGCCAGCAGCCTAGCGGTAGGATCCATTAATGAGCAGTTCTTC. Translating it yields CASSLAVGSINEQFF.

This clonotype was detected a few times. This chain uses TRBV5-1 with TRBJ2-1; weak D call: TRBD2 (5 bases). The germline gives CDR1 SGHRS, CDR2 YFSETQ. The germline V and J ends were trimmed by 0 bases and 6 bases, with 13 bases remaining between them. CDR3 length: 15 amino acids. The CDR3 coding sequence is TGCGCCAGCAGCTTGGTGGAAAGCGGCCCCAATGAGCAGTTCTTC. It is translated as CASSLVESGPNEQFF.

This clonotype was seen at least ten times. The chain carries TRBV5-5 and TRBJ1-4; unclear D gene. From germline, CDR1 is SGHKS and CDR2 YYEKEE (reference sequence). The length of the CDR3 is 15 residues. The V end lost 3 bases, the J end lost 0 bases, and 9 bases lay between the germline ends. CDR3 DNA sequence: TGTGCCAGCAGCTCGACGGGTGCAACTAATGAAAAACTGTTTTTT. It is translated as CASSSTGATNEKLFF.

This clonotype was seen many times. This rearrangement joins TRBV6-1 to TRBJ1-2; maybe TRBD1 (6 bases). Germline loops: CDR1 MNHNS, CDR2 SASEGT. Trimming took 3 bases from V and 1 from J, leaving 9 bases between them. The CDR3 length is 14 residues. CDR3 loop: CASSDGGHNYGYTF. The DNA for the CDR3 is TGTGCCAGCAGTGACGGGGGACATAACTATGGCTACACCTTC.

This clonotype was found many times. The V call is TRBV6-1, the J call TRBJ1-1; no definite D call. The germline V gene has CDR1 MNHNS and CDR2 SASEGT. V was clipped by 8 bases and J by 7 bases, with 11 bases between them. This CDR3 is built from 11 residues. The CDR3 spells CASGIRNEAFF. Written as DNA, the CDR3 is TGTGCCAGCGGTATACGGAATGAAGCTTTCTTT.

The J gene is TRBJ2-4, the V gene TRBV27; 14 bases line up with TRBD2. The germline CDR1 and CDR2 sequences are MNHEY and SMNVEV (reference sequence). V trimming: 9 bases; J trimming: 3 bases; junction bases outside the gene matches: 13. The CDR3 covers 18 residues. CDR3 loop: CASRTGTSGSVGKNIQYF. CDR3 DNA sequence: TGTGCCAGTAGAACCGGGACTAGCGGGAGTGTGGGCAAAAACATTCAGTACTTC.

As regards this clonotype: This may stem from a read error, because a much larger clone lies one nucleotide away. The chain links TRBV28 to TRBJ2-1; D is possibly TRBD1 (6 bases). In germline, CDR1 is MDHEN, CDR2 SYDVKM. This CDR3 spans 15 amino acids. Trimming shortened V by 7 bases and J by 2 bases, and 15 bases separated the two germline ends. CDR3 region: CASTISGQAYNEQFF. In DNA form, the CDR3 reads TGTGCCAGCACGATATCGGGACAAGCCTACAATGAGCAGTTCTTC.

This clonotype was found many times. The rearrangement uses TRBV27 and TRBJ1-6; D is unresolved. This CDR3 has 12 amino acids. V lost 3 bases, J lost 15 bases, and 12 bases lay in between. Germline loops: CDR1 MNHEY, CDR2 SMNVEV (reference sequence). The CDR3 reads CASSFRGEHLHF. In DNA, the CDR3 is TGTGCCAGCAGTTTCAGAGGTGAGCACCTCCACTTT.

This chain links TRBV4-1 with TRBJ2-5; 8 positions agree with TRBD1. Germline CDR1 is MGHRA and CDR2 is YSYEKL. V shed 4 bases, J shed 5 bases, and the junction held 18 bases outside the gene matches. The CDR3 runs to 18 residues. As DNA, the CDR3 is TGCGCCAGCAGCCCCACGGGGCATATCGGACAGGGTGAGGAGACCCAGTACTTC. Its protein product is CASSPTGHIGQGEETQYF.

This clonotype came up many times. The chain links TRBV12-3 or TRBV12-4 to TRBJ2-1; 8 bases line up with TRBD1. V was pared by 4 bases and J by 9 bases, with 5 bases of the junction left unmatched. The CDR3 runs 13 residues. CDR3 DNA: TGTGCCAGCAGTTCACAGGGGGTAACTGAGCAGTTCTTC. Encoded protein: CASSSQGVTEQFF.

Remarks on this clonotype: This may come from a read error, since a much larger clone is one base off. The chain recombines TRBV6-2 or TRBV6-3 with TRBJ2-3; D tentatively reads TRBD1 or TRBD2 (6 bases each). Per germline, CDR1 MNHEY and CDR2 SVGEGT. The CDR3 spans 15 residues. As DNA, the CDR3 is TGTACCAGCAGCCACATGGGGGGCCCCACAGATACGCAGTATTTT. Residues: CTSSHMGGPTDTQYF.